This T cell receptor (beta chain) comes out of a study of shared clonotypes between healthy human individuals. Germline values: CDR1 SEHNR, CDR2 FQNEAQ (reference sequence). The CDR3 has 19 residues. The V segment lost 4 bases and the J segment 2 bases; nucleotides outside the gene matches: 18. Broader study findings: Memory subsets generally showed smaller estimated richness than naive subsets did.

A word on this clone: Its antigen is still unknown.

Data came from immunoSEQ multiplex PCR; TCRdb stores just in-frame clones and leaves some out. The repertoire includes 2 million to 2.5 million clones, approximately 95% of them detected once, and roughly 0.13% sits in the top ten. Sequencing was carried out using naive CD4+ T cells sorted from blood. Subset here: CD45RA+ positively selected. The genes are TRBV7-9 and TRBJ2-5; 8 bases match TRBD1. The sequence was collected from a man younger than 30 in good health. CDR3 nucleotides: TGTGCCAGCAGCTACGGACAGGGCATGATCCGGGGAATACAAGAGACCCAGTACTTC. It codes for CASSYGQGMIRGIQETQYF.